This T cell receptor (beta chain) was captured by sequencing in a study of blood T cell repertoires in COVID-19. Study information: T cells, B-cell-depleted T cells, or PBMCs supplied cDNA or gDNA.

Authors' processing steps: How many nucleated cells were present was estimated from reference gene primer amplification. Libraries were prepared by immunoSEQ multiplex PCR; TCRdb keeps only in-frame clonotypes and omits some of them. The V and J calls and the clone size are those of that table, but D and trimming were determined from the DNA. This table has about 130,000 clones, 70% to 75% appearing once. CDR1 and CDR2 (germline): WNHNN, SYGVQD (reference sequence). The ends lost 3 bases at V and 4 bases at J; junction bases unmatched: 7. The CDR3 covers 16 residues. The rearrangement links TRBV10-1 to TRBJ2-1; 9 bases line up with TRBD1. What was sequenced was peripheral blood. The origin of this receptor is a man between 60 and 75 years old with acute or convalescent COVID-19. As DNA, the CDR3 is TGCGCCAGCAGTGATTCGGACAGGGGCGATTACAATGAGCAGTTCTTC. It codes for CASSDSDRGDYNEQFF.